One sample yielded the 25 T cell receptor beta chains listed below, sequenced in a study of blood T cell repertoires in COVID-19. Measured with immunoSEQ multiplex PCR; TCRdb has only the in-frame clones, and not every one. The table includes about 250,000 clones, just over 85% detected once. Input material: peripheral blood. The receptors derive from a man older than 75 with acute or convalescent COVID-19.

The rearrangement joins TRBV7-7 to TRBJ2-5; TRBD2 aligns across 12 bases. With 5 bases clipped from V and 5 bases from J, the junction kept 18 bases outside the gene matches. Germline CDR1 SSHAT, CDR2 FNYEAQ (reference sequence). The CDR3 loop spans 19 amino acids. The chain's CDR3 is CASSPGSPLLAGGPETQYF. CDR3 nucleotides: TGTGCCAGCAGCCCCGGTTCGCCACTACTAGCGGGGGGCCCCGAGACCCAGTACTTC.

This chain joins TRBV28 and TRBJ1-2, with TRBD1 identical over 8 bases. CDR1 and CDR2 from the germline V gene are MDHEN and SYDVKM. V lost 5 bases to trimming and J lost 8 bases; unmatched junction nucleotides: 7. This CDR3 has 13 amino acids. CDR3 bases: TGTGCCAGCAGTCCCTCACAGGGGGGAGGCTACACCTTC. This gives the protein CASSPSQGGGYTF.

This chain uses TRBV6-5 with TRBJ2-1; D remains unclear. Germline-derived CDR1 and CDR2 are MNHEY and SVGAGI. This CDR3 has 15 residues. Deletions cut 5 bases from V and 9 bases from J, with 20 bases between. This CDR3 reads CASSHGQFPYAEQFF. Here the CDR3 DNA reads TGTGCCAGCAGTCATGGCCAATTCCCATATGCTGAGCAGTTCTTC.

The rearrangement uses TRBV7-8 and TRBJ2-2; 7 nucleotides agree with TRBD1. Per germline, CDR1 SGHVS and CDR2 FQNEAQ. The CDR3 totals 15 residues. J was trimmed by 4 bases and V by 5 bases; bases with no gene match: 7. The CDR3 bases are TGTGCCAGCAGCGGCAGGACAGGTCGCACCGGGGAGCTGTTTTTT. Encoded protein: CASSGRTGRTGELFF.

The J gene is TRBJ2-2, the V gene TRBV15; D unclear. CDR1 LNHNV and CDR2 YYDKDF come from the germline V gene (reference sequence). CDR3 length: 14 amino acids. Trimming left V 0 bases short and J 5 bases short, with 7 bases between. The CDR3 here is CATSRDRTTGELFF. In DNA form, the CDR3 reads TGTGCCACCAGCAGAGATCGCACTACCGGGGAGCTGTTTTTT. The full variable domain, with the rest looked up from reference TRBV15 and TRBJ2-2, is DAMVIQNPRYQVTQFGKPVTLSCSQTLNHNVMYWYQQKSSQAPKLLFHYYDKDFNNEADTPDNFQSRRPNTSFCFLDIRSPGLGDTAMYLCATSRDRTTGELFFGEGSRLTVL.

This clone has ten or more counts. The sample has other DNA sequences that encode this CDR3 too. The genes are TRBV3-1 (or the pseudogene TRBV3-2) and TRBJ1-1; tentatively, D is TRBD1 (5 bases). CDR1 is LGHDT, CDR2 YNNKEL, per germline (reference sequence). This CDR3 spans 11 amino acids. V gave up 6 bases and J gave up 5 bases, with 7 bases separating them. The CDR3 spells CASRGGTEAFF. The CDR3 nucleotides read TGTGCCAGCAGGGGGGGGACTGAAGCTTTCTTT.

This clone was recorded once. The rearrangement links TRBV3-1 (or the pseudogene TRBV3-2) to TRBJ1-2; D gene uncertain. The CDR3 extends over 13 amino acids. V lost 4 bases to trimming and J lost 10 bases, with 16 bases between them. From germline, CDR1 is LGHDT and CDR2 YNNKEL (reference sequence). CDR3 sequence reads: CASSPAWAAYYTF. The CDR3 DNA follows: TGTGCCAGCAGCCCCGCGTGGGCAGCTTACTACACCTTC.

The chain recombines TRBV4-3 with TRBJ2-2, with D perhaps matching TRBD2 (5 bases). The CDR3 runs to 16 residues. Deletions cut 8 bases from V and 4 bases from J, with 20 bases between. Germline lookup yields CDR1 LGHNA and CDR2 YSLEER. The DNA of the CDR3 is TGCGCCAGCCCCGGGGTGCCGGAGCGTGGCACCGGGGAGCTGTTTTTT. This codes for CASPGVPERGTGELFF.

This chain links TRBV19 with TRBJ1-2; 11 bases agree with TRBD1. The trim removed 8 bases at V and 14 bases at J, leaving 16 bases unmatched. This CDR3 contains 14 residues. The germline V gene has CDR1 LNHDA and CDR2 SQIVND (reference sequence). In DNA, the CDR3 is TGTGCCAGTTCCAATATCTGGACAGGGGGCGTTTGGACCTTC. The encoded protein is CASSNIWTGGVWTF.

This clone was picked up a small number of times. J is TRBJ2-7 and V is TRBV18; 9 bases agree with TRBD1. J lost 5 bases, V lost 8 bases, and 4 bases had no gene match. Germline CDR1 KGHSH, CDR2 LQKENI. The CDR3 runs 12 residues. The CDR3 here is CASGQGYNEQYF. Here the CDR3 DNA reads TGTGCCAGCGGACAGGGGTACAACGAGCAGTACTTC.

This clone was observed once. The CDR3 DNA reads as TGTGCCAGCAGTTTATTCTACGCTAGCGGGAGCCGGAATGAGCAGTTCTTC. Amino acid sequence: CASSLFYASGSRNEQFF. This rearrangement joins TRBV27 to TRBJ2-1, with 10 bases lining up with TRBD2. V shed 1 base, J shed 7 bases, and the junction held 10 bases outside the gene matches. CDR3 length: 17 amino acids. Germline CDR1 is MNHEY and CDR2 is SMNVEV (reference sequence).

Concerning this clone itself: A read error may produce the germline difference seen at one junction end. The V and J genes are TRBV6-2 or TRBV6-3 and TRBJ2-3; 9 nucleotides match TRBD1. The V gene's germline CDR1 is MNHEY and CDR2 SVGEGT. The CDR3 consists of 12 residues. The CDR3 is CASSSPGQGLNF. CDR3 DNA sequence: TGTGCCAGCAGTTCACCGGGACAGGGTTTGAATTTT.

V usage is TRBV12-5 and J usage is TRBJ2-1, with 8 positions matching TRBD2. Germline V gives CDR1 LGHNT, CDR2 FRNRAP. Trimming removed 2 bases from V and 5 bases from J; junction bases left unmatched: 11. This CDR3 comprises 17 residues. The CDR3 spells CASGLYPSGYVHNEQFF. The CDR3 DNA reads as TGTGCTAGTGGTTTGTATCCTAGCGGGTACGTACACAATGAGCAGTTCTTC.

This chain joins TRBV19 and TRBJ1-1; 10 bases agree with TRBD1. The CDR3 is 13 residues long. J was trimmed by 5 bases and V by 9 bases; bases with no gene match: 6. The germline V gene has CDR1 LNHDA and CDR2 SQIVND (reference sequence). The DNA for the CDR3 is TGTGCCAGCCGGGACAGGGGTAAGACTGAAGCTTTCTTT. The encoded protein is CASRDRGKTEAFF.

V is TRBV5-1 and J is TRBJ2-7, with 8 bases matching TRBD1. The CDR3 is 15 amino acids. CDR1 is SGHRS, CDR2 YFSETQ, per germline. V shed 1 base and J 3 bases; nucleotides not matched to a gene: 6. The chain's CDR3 is CASSLSGTGHYEQYF. DNA of the CDR3: TGCGCCAGCAGCTTGTCCGGGACAGGACACTACGAGCAGTACTTC.

In this sample, this clone turned up many times. The chain couples TRBV5-1 to TRBJ1-2; 8 nucleotides align to TRBD1. The CDR3 sequence is 13 residues long. Germline CDR1 and CDR2: SGHRS and YFSETQ. V was clipped by 5 bases and J by 3 bases; unmatched bases: 3. The CDR3: CASRDRADYGYTF. Here the CDR3 DNA reads TGCGCCAGCAGGGACAGGGCCGACTATGGCTACACCTTC.

The chain links TRBV7-2 to TRBJ2-1; 9 bases are a match to TRBD2. The CDR3 has 19 amino acids. The V and J ends lost 1 base and 5 bases, in that order; junction bases with no gene match: 15. Per the germline V gene, CDR1 is SGHTA and CDR2 is FQGNSA. The CDR3 reads CASSLVRLGAGGGNNEQFF. In DNA, the CDR3 is TGTGCCAGCAGCTTAGTCCGCCTAGGAGCGGGAGGTGGGAACAATGAGCAGTTCTTC.

The chain employs TRBV3-1 (or the pseudogene TRBV3-2) and TRBJ1-4; tentative D call: TRBD1 (5 bases). The CDR3 covers 17 residues. Trimming left V 3 bases short and J 0 bases short, with 14 bases between. Germline V gives CDR1 LGHDT, CDR2 YNNKEL (reference sequence). CDR3 DNA: TGTGCCAGCAGCCAGGGGCAGAGTAAGGCAACTAATGAAAAACTGTTTTTT. It yields the protein CASSQGQSKATNEKLFF.

This rearrangement joins TRBV7-2 to TRBJ1-4; no clear D gene. The CDR3 covers 12 residues. Germline V gene sequence: CDR1 SGHTA, CDR2 FQGNSA. With 2 bases removed from V and 8 bases from J, the gap between germline ends came to 6 bases. The CDR3 DNA sequence: TGTGCCAGCAGCTTACCAGGAGAAAAACTGTTTTTT. Translating it yields CASSLPGEKLFF.

The gene calls are TRBV2 and TRBJ2-3; the match to TRBD2 covers 10 bases. Germline CDR1 SNHLY, CDR2 FYNNEI. V was clipped by 4 bases and J by 2 bases; unmatched bases: 15. The length of the CDR3 is 19 residues. The CDR3 is CASSVRRSAAGGNTDTQYF. The DNA of the CDR3 is TGTGCCAGCAGTGTTAGAAGGTCAGCAGCGGGAGGGAACACAGATACGCAGTATTTT.

Comment on this clone: Other DNA sequences within the sample encode an identical CDR3. This chain uses TRBV7-9 with TRBJ1-5; D remains unclear. CDR1 is SEHNR, CDR2 FQNEAQ, per germline (reference sequence). Trimming pared 5 bases from V and 4 bases from J, leaving 6 bases between. This CDR3 has 12 residues. The CDR3 sequence: CASSLQNQPQHF. As DNA, the CDR3 is TGTGCCAGCAGCCTACAGAATCAGCCCCAGCATTTT. Full variable domain (outside the CDR3, taken from reference TRBV7-9 and TRBJ1-5): DTGVSQNPRHKITKRGQNVTFRCDPISEHNRLYWYRQTLGQGPEFLTYFQNEAQLEKSRLLSDRFSAERPKGSFSTLEIQRTEQGDSAMYLCASSLQNQPQHFGDGTRLSIL.

The chain links TRBV3-1 (or the pseudogene TRBV3-2) to TRBJ1-5; a weak D match, TRBD1 (5 bases). Trimming took off 5 bases at V and 5 bases at J, with 16 bases between the two ends. Per germline, CDR1 LGHDT and CDR2 YNNKEL (reference sequence). The length of the CDR3 is 15 residues. CDR3 sequence: CASSNWGGIDQPQHF. CDR3 nucleotides: TGTGCCAGCAGCAACTGGGGGGGAATAGATCAGCCCCAGCATTTT.

This clone was seen only once. The CDR3: CASSEARGGSTGELFF. CDR3 nucleotide sequence: TGTGCCAGCAGTGAAGCGCGAGGGGGCTCCACCGGGGAGCTGTTTTTT. The J gene is TRBJ2-2, the V gene TRBV2, with 7 bases lining up with TRBD1. The germline V gene encodes CDR1 SNHLY and CDR2 FYNNEI. The CDR3 consists of 16 residues. After removal of 0 bases from V and 4 bases from J, the junction contained 5 bases not matched to a gene.

The rearrangement joins TRBV11-1 to TRBJ2-1, with TRBD1 matching over 10 bases. After removal of 5 bases from V and 4 bases from J, the junction contained 5 bases not matched to a gene. The germline V gene has CDR1 SGHAT and CDR2 FQDESV (reference sequence). There are 15 residues in the CDR3. The CDR3 DNA reads TGTGCCAGCAGCGCGGGACAGGGGCTGTACAATGAGCAGTTCTTC. Its translation: CASSAGQGLYNEQFF.

The chain links TRBV7-3 to TRBJ2-4, with D perhaps matching TRBD2 (7 bases). The CDR3 covers 15 residues. Germline CDR1 and CDR2: SGHTA and FQGTGA. Between the trimmed V and J ends, which lost 1 base and 5 bases, there was a span of 12 bases. DNA of the CDR3: TGTGCCAGCAGCTTAAATCAGGGGAGGGAAAACATTCAGTACTTC. It yields the protein CASSLNQGRENIQYF.